This TCR beta chain was captured by sequencing in a study of beta chain features in type 1 diabetes. Study information: Similarity in age, gender and cell yields was seen between patients and healthy donors.

Reverse transcription of all isolated RNA meant that expressed TCRB transcripts were sequenced. Sequenced by immunoSEQ multiplex PCR; TCRdb stores in-frame clones only, minus some. The data contain around 340,000 clones, approximately 8.2% of them singletons. The CDR3 is 17 amino acids. The germline V and J ends were trimmed by 2 bases and 6 bases, with 23 bases remaining between them. CDR1 MDHEN and CDR2 SYDVKM come from the germline V gene. It was one heparinised blood draw, averaging about 110 mL, that each donor gave. Purity exceeding 95% was reached by all sorted populations. The chain combines TRBV28 with TRBJ2-7; D uncertain. The clonotype comes from a woman aged 18-29 years in good health. The sequenced material came from central memory CD4+ T cells from blood. This chain's CDR3 is CASSLAAYKSLSGEQYF. Written as DNA, the CDR3 is TGTGCCAGCAGTTTAGCAGCATATAAGTCCCTAAGTGGCGAGCAGTACTTC.